Included here is one T cell receptor beta chain sequence, with context. The antigen is unknown. Several immunoSEQ 96-well plates shared each subset's DNA, each plate a replicate. Sequencing used immunoSEQ multiplex PCR; TCRdb keeps in-frame clones, though not all of them. The sample records about 2.4 million clones, approximately 93% being singletons. V gave up 6 bases and J gave up 4 bases; unmatched junction bases: 5. The V gene's germline CDR1 is SGHDN and CDR2 FVKESK. This CDR3 comprises 13 residues. This sample was included in a study of shared clonotypes between healthy human individuals. Study results and caveats: Exclusively blood specimens were collected; tissue repertoires likely differ.

The chain joins TRBV14 to TRBJ2-7; 8 positions agree with TRBD1. This TCR was recovered from a man aged 18 to 30 in good health. Some clones in this sample may be carry-over from other donors' samples. The sample consisted of naive CD4+ T cells from PBMCs. Documented subset: CD45RA+ positively selected. CDR3 bases: TGTGCCAGCAGTCGGACAGGGTGGTACGAGCAGTACTTC. It codes for CASSRTGWYEQYF.